These 9 T cell receptor beta chains were sequenced from one sample in a study of blood T cell repertoires in COVID-19. The data were produced by immunoSEQ multiplex PCR, yet TCRdb's version contains in-frame clones alone and is incomplete. There are about 59,000 clones in the sample; about four fifths occur only once, and under 30% lies in the top ten. The source material was peripheral blood. These receptor sequences come from a woman aged 80 or over with active or convalescent COVID-19.

The chain couples TRBV3-1 (or the pseudogene TRBV3-2) to TRBJ1-2; D is ambiguous. The V gene lost 4 bases and the J gene lost 7 bases, with 10 bases spanning the gap. The CDR3 totals 12 residues. Germline-derived CDR1 and CDR2 are LGHDT and YNNKEL (reference sequence). Written as DNA, the CDR3 is TGTGCCAGCAGCCTCACCGGGGTTGGCTACACCTTC. Translation gives CASSLTGVGYTF.

This chain uses TRBV28 with TRBJ2-1, with D uncertain. V was cut by 2 bases and J by 7 bases, with 3 bases left in between. Germline values: CDR1 MDHEN, CDR2 SYDVKM. The CDR3 is 11 residues long. CDR3 in DNA: TGTGCCAGCAGTTTAATAAATGAGCAGTTCTTC. This encodes CASSLINEQFF. The whole variable domain, filled in from reference TRBV28 and TRBJ2-1, reads DVKVTQSSRYLVKRTGEKVFLECVQDMDHENMFWYRQDPGLGLRLIYFSYDVKMKEKGDIPEGYSVSREKKERFSLILESASTNQTSMYLCASSLINEQFFGPGTRLTVL.

CDR3 in amino acids: CASSLPSGTYEQYF. CDR3 in DNA: TGTGCCAGCAGTTTACCCTCCGGGACCTACGAGCAGTACTTC. The genes are TRBV28 and TRBJ2-7; the D gene is possibly TRBD2 (5 bases). Trimming stripped 2 bases from V and 2 bases from J, with 10 bases between. The CDR3 totals 14 residues. CDR1 MDHEN and CDR2 SYDVKM come from the germline V gene.

The CDR3 protein is CASSDQGQANEKLFF. In DNA, the CDR3 is TGTGCCAGCAGTGACCAAGGACAGGCTAATGAAAAACTGTTTTTT. This chain links TRBV2 with TRBJ1-4; 7 nucleotides agree with TRBD1. With V trimmed by 3 bases and J by 3 bases, 4 bases remained unmatched. Germline loops: CDR1 SNHLY, CDR2 FYNNEI. This CDR3 has 15 amino acids.

The genes are TRBV9 and TRBJ2-7, with D possibly being TRBD2 (6 bases). The CDR3 is 13 residues long. V lost 4 bases and J 6 bases, leaving 14 bases between the germline ends. Germline CDR1 is SGDLS and CDR2 is YYNGEE. The CDR3, as DNA: TGTGCCAGCAGCCCCCGACTAGTTGGCGAGCAGTACTTC. This codes for CASSPRLVGEQYF.

The chain uses TRBV28 and TRBJ2-5; tentatively, D is TRBD2 (5 bases). Trimming stripped 3 bases from V and 1 base from J, with 9 bases between. The length of the CDR3 is 14 residues. Germline V gene data show CDR1 as MDHEN and CDR2 as SYDVKM. As DNA, the CDR3 is TGTGCCAGCAGTTTCATTGGAGGCCAAGAGACCCAGTACTTC. Translated: CASSFIGGQETQYF.

The chain has TRBV6-5 and TRBJ2-1, with D hard to call. Looked up from germline, CDR1 is MNHEY and CDR2 is SVGAGI. This CDR3 contains 14 residues. V was pared by 10 bases and J by 0 bases, with 13 bases between. The CDR3 DNA is TGTGCCACAACACCCGGGTACTCCTACAATGAGCAGTTCTTC. It translates to CATTPGYSYNEQFF.

This clone was seen repeatedly, ten times or more. This sequence joins TRBV6-5 and TRBJ2-6, with a weak D call TRBD1 (6 bases). V shed 0 bases and J shed 5 bases, with 8 bases lying between them. The CDR3 extends over 15 amino acids. Per germline, CDR1 MNHEY and CDR2 SVGAGI. Written as DNA, the CDR3 is TGTGCCAGCAGTTACTCCAGGGGCTGGGCCAACGTCCTGACTTTC. Its translation is CASSYSRGWANVLTF.

This clone was counted once. This chain connects TRBV5-4 to TRBJ2-3, with D possibly being TRBD1 (5 bases). Trimming took off 1 base at V and 3 bases at J, with 12 bases between the two ends. From germline, CDR1 is SGHNT and CDR2 YYREEE (reference sequence). This CDR3 is built from 15 residues. CDR3 coding DNA: TGTGCCAGCAGCTTGAAGTGGGGCGGAACAGATACGCAGTATTTT. Translated, it gives CASSLKWGGTDTQYF.